Sequencing of this T cell receptor beta chain was carried out in a study of cytomegalovirus exposure and HLA in healthy donors. V was pared by 8 bases and J by 0 bases, with 8 bases between. The CDR3 is made up of 13 amino acids. Looked up from germline, CDR1 is SNHLY and CDR2 is FYNNEI. Both 60 Vbeta primers and 13 Jbeta primers went into the PCR. Data came from immunoSEQ multiplex PCR; TCRdb stores just in-frame clones and leaves some out. The data contain 150,000 to 200,000 clones, approximately 84% of them singletons. As for this clone: The antigen is unknown.

Study-wide results and caveats: Evidence from a later analysis indicated that most CMV-associated TCR beta chains looked HLA-restricted.

This sequence was found in a woman in her 30s in good health and CMV-seropositive. The sample consisted of PBMCs. The genes are TRBV2 and TRBJ1-3, with D uncertain. The CDR3 region has the DNA TGTGCCAGCCGACACCACTCTGGAAACACCATATATTTT. This gives the protein CASRHHSGNTIYF.